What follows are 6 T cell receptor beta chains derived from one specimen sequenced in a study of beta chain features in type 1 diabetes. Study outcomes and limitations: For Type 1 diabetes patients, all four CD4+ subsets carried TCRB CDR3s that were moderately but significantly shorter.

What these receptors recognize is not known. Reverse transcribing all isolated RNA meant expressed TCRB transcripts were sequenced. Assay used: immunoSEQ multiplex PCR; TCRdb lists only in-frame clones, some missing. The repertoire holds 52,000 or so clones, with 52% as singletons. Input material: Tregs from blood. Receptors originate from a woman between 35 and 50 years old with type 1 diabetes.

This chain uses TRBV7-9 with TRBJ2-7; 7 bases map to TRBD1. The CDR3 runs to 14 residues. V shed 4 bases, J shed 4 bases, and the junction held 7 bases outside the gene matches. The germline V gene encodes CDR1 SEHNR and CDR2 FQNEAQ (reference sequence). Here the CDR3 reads CASSSTGTAYEQYF. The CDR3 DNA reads TGTGCCAGCAGCTCTACCGGGACAGCTTACGAGCAGTACTTC.

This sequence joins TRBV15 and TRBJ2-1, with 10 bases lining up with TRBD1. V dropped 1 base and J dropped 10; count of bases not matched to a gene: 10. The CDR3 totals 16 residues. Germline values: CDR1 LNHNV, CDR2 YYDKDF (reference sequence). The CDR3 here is CATSRGLRDRGNEQFF. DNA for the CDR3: TGTGCCACCAGCAGAGGGTTGAGGGACAGGGGTAACGAGCAGTTCTTC. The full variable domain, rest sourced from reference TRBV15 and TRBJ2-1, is DAMVIQNPRYQVTQFGKPVTLSCSQTLNHNVMYWYQQKSSQAPKLLFHYYDKDFNNEADTPDNFQSRRPNTSFCFLDIRSPGLGDTAMYLCATSRGLRDRGNEQFFGPGTRLTVL.

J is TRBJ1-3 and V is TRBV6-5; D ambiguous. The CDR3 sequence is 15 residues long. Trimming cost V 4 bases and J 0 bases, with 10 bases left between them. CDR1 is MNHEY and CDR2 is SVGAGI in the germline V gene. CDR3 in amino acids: CASSSNSYSGNTIYF. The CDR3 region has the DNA TGTGCCAGCAGTTCCAACAGCTACTCTGGAAACACCATATATTTT.

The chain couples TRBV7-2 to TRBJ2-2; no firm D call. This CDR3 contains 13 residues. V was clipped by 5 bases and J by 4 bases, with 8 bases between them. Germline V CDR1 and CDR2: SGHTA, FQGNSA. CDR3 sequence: CASSPLSTGELFF. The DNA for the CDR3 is TGTGCCAGCAGCCCCCTGAGCACCGGGGAGCTGTTTTTT. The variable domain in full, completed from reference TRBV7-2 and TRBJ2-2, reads GAGVSQSPSNKVTEKGKDVELRCDPISGHTALYWYRQSLGQGLEFLIYFQGNSAPDKSGLPSDRFSAERTGGSVSTLTIQRTQQEDSAVYLCASSPLSTGELFFGEGSRLTVL.

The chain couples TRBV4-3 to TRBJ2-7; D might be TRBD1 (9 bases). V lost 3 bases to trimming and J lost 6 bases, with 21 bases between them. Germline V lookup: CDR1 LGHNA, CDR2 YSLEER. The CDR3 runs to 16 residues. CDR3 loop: CASSHGRDRVFSEQYF. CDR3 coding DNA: TGCGCCAGCAGCCACGGGAGGGACAGGGTATTCTCCGAGCAGTACTTC.

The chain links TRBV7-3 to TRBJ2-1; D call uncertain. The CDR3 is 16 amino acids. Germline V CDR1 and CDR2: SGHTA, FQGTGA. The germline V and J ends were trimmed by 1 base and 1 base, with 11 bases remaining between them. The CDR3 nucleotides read TGTGCCAGCAGCTTAAGCCCGAGACTGTCCTACAATGAGCAGTTCTTC. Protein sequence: CASSLSPRLSYNEQFF.